The TCR beta chain described here comes from a study of blood T cell repertoires in COVID-19. Turning to the study itself: The United States, Italy and Spain supplied acute and convalescent COVID-19 samples.

The germline V gene encodes CDR1 SNHLY and CDR2 FYNNEI. The germline V and J ends were trimmed by 6 bases and 4 bases, with 13 bases remaining between them. The CDR3 covers 14 residues. In the original processing: From reference gene primer amplification, estimates of nucleated cell counts were derived. This table comes from immunoSEQ multiplex PCR, and its TCRdb copy is limited to in-frame clones, with some not included. For V, J and clone size, that table is used; D and trimming come from the DNA. The sample shows about 180,000 clones, roughly 89% of them seen only once. The sequenced sample was peripheral blood. This chain uses TRBV2 with TRBJ1-5; possible D gene TRBD1, 5 bases. This receptor was taken from a woman between 50 and 59 years old with acute or convalescent COVID-19. The CDR3 sequence is CASRRGDPNQPQHF. The CDR3 DNA reads TGTGCCAGCAGAAGGGGTGATCCAAATCAGCCCCAGCATTTT.